A selection of T cell receptor beta chains follows, all from one sample in a study of T cells after yellow fever vaccination. TCRdb itself ran the 5' RACE reads through MiXCR, one entry per CDR3 protein. The table shows 50,000 to 60,000 distinct CDR3 sequences, with about 6.3% occurring only once. Sequencing was performed on CD8+ T cells not binding an NS4B(214-222) dextramer, sorted from PBMCs, taken 35 to 50 days after the first yellow fever vaccination. The source is a man younger than 35 who received the YFV17D yellow fever vaccine. CDR3s include the opening cysteine and the closing phenylalanine or tryptophan. The order of the fields is clone size, D gene, V gene, J gene, CDR3 length, CDR3 DNA, CDR3 protein. D genes are given only for firm matches. Clone sizes are given selectively: once, few, many, or a class where the clone is expanded.

many	TRBD1	TRBV7-9	TRBJ2-3	14	TGTGCCAGCAGCTGGGACAGGGCCGATGGTACGCAGTATTTT	CASSWDRADGTQYF
many	TRBD1	TRBV7-9	TRBJ1-5	16	TGTGCCAGCAGCCTAGGAAACCGGGACAGGGTACAGCCCCAGCATTTT	CASSLGNRDRVQPQHF
NA	NA	TRBV28	TRBJ2-2	18	TGTGCCAGCAGTTTTTTGGCGGGGGCTACCCAGTCCACCGGGGAGCTGTTTTTT	CASSFLAGATQSTGELFF
few	TRBD1	TRBV5-4	TRBJ2-2	15	TGTGCCAGCAGATCGACAGGGGCCCCACCCGGGGAGCTGTTTTTT	CASRSTGAPPGELFF
medium-sized	NA	TRBV27	TRBJ2-1	14	TGTGCCAGTTACGGACTCCACTCCTACAATGAGCAGTTCTTC	CASYGLHSYNEQFF
few	TRBD2	TRBV12-3/TRBV12-4	TRBJ2-2	17	TGTGCCAGCAGTTTAGGGACGGCGGGGGGGAGCACCGGGGAGCTGTTTTTT	CASSLGTAGGSTGELFF
few	TRBD2	TRBV29-1	TRBJ2-7	14	TGCAGCGCTGCTGGTAGCGGGGGGGCCTACGAGCAGTACTTC	CSAAGSGGAYEQYF
few	NA	TRBV15	TRBJ1-5	17	TGTGCCACCAGCAGCACCGGGACGGCCAAGAGCAATCAGCCCCAGCATTTT	CATSSTGTAKSNQPQHF
NA	TRBD1	TRBV9	TRBJ2-3	14	TGTGCCAGCAGTCTAGGGACAGAGACAGATACGCAGTATTTT	CASSLGTETDTQYF
few	NA	TRBV7-2	TRBJ1-1	13	TGTGCCAGCAGTTCGGACAGTTACACTGAAGCTTTCTTT	CASSSDSYTEAFF
NA	TRBD1	TRBV15	TRBJ2-2	15	TGTGCCACCAGCACGGACAGGGTGAACACCGGGGAGCTGTTTTTT	CATSTDRVNTGELFF
many	TRBD1	TRBV7-9	TRBJ2-1	19	TGTGCCAGCAGTCCTGCGGGACAGGGGGAATGGAGCTCCTACAATGAGCAGTTCTTC	CASSPAGQGEWSSYNEQFF
few	NA	TRBV7-2	TRBJ1-1	13	TGTGCCAGCAGCTTAGCGAGGGTCACTGAAGCTTTCTTT	CASSLARVTEAFF
few	TRBD2	TRBV6-5	TRBJ2-1	17	TGTGCCAGCAGTTACTCGACTAGCGGGGGGGCTGGCAATGAGCAGTTCTTC	CASSYSTSGGAGNEQFF
NA	NA	TRBV29-1	TRBJ2-1	13	TGCAGCGTTGTTGGGGGCGCGGAGAATGAGCAGTTCTTC	CSVVGGAENEQFF
NA	TRBD2	TRBV7-2	TRBJ2-1	15	TGTGCCAGCAGCTTAGTCCCGGGGGGCTACAATGAGCAGTTCTTC	CASSLVPGGYNEQFF
many	TRBD1	TRBV9	TRBJ1-1	12	TGTGCCAGCAGCGCGTTTGACAGGGTGGCTTTCTTT	CASSAFDRVAFF